This TCR beta chain was sequenced during a study of OX40 agonist ivuxolimab in advanced cancers. Sequencing used immunoSEQ multiplex PCR; TCRdb keeps in-frame clones, though not all of them. Counted here are 40,000 to 55,000 clones, roughly 80% occurring once; the ten biggest clones make up roughly 25%. The sample holds one count of this clone. Blood specimens came from baseline, cycle 4 day 1, and cycle 7 day 1. This sequence originates from an adult with an advanced solid tumor such as melanoma, head and neck, liver or kidney cancer. The starting material was CD4+ or CD8+ T cells sorted from blood, obtained in a trial of the OX40 agonist ivuxolimab.

Here the CDR3 reads CASSLDSNNSPLHF. Written as DNA, the CDR3 is TGTGCCAGCAGCTTGGACAGTAATAATTCACCCCTCCACTTT. The chain carries TRBV7-9 and TRBJ1-6; the D gene is possibly TRBD1 (6 bases). The length of the CDR3 is 14 residues. Deletions cut 3 bases from V and 5 bases from J, with 8 bases between. Germline-derived CDR1 and CDR2 are SEHNR and FQNEAQ (reference sequence).